Sequencing of this TCR beta chain was carried out in a study of cytomegalovirus exposure and HLA in healthy donors. Germline V lookup: CDR1 SGHTA, CDR2 FQGNSA. V dropped 1 base and J dropped 0; count of bases not matched to a gene: 6. CDR3 length: 18 amino acids. The PCR used 60 Vbeta and 13 Jbeta primers. Assay: immunoSEQ multiplex PCR; the TCRdb copy retains only in-frame clones and omits some. This table holds approximately 88,000 clones, roughly 73% found once. A word on this clone: Its target is unknown.

Findings and caveats of the study: There were reportedly fewer N-insertions in an Asian-associated ancestry cluster than the approximately 600-donor mean, in a later analysis. Later analysis identified a missense DCLRE1C variant that was linked to TCR beta V- and J-gene trimming. Sequencing had likely introduced a cluster of highly shared sequence variants as an artifact.

The sequenced material came from PBMCs. The chain carries TRBV7-2 and TRBJ2-2; 9 nucleotides align to TRBD2. The sequence was obtained from a man in his fifties or sixties in good health and CMV-seropositive. This CDR3 is CASSLVGLAGSNTGELFF. DNA for the CDR3: TGTGCCAGCAGCTTAGTAGGGCTAGCGGGATCGAACACCGGGGAGCTGTTTTTT.